Each of the 8 T cell receptor beta chains below was sequenced from the same sample in a study of tumor-infiltrating lymphocytes in localized non-small cell lung cancer. Using immunoSEQ multiplex PCR, the repertoire was profiled, and TCRdb retains in-frame clones only, with some absent. The sample shows around 24,000 clones, 50% to 80% of them seen only once. Sequenced: lung tumor tissue. The receptors originated from a human donor with non-small cell lung cancer.

The V call is TRBV14, the J call TRBJ2-1; 10 nucleotides agree with TRBD2. V dropped 2 bases and J dropped 7; count of bases not matched to a gene: 8. Germline V gives CDR1 SGHDN, CDR2 FVKESK. The CDR3 runs to 16 residues. The CDR3 bases are TGTGCCAGCAGCCAACTTAGCGGGAGGTACAAAAATGAGCAGTTCTTC. This sequence encodes CASSQLSGRYKNEQFF.

V and J are TRBV6-6 and TRBJ2-1; TRBD1 agrees at 8 bases. Germline-derived CDR1 and CDR2 are MNHNY and SVGAGI (reference sequence). Trimming removed 5 bases from V and 6 bases from J; junction bases left unmatched: 9. The CDR3 runs to 15 residues. CDR3 in amino acids: CASSDFDRGFNEQFF. CDR3 nucleotides: TGTGCCAGCAGTGACTTTGACAGGGGATTCAATGAGCAGTTCTTC.

The chain employs TRBV6-5 and TRBJ2-2; 8 positions agree with TRBD1. Germline assignment: CDR1 MNHEY and CDR2 SVGAGI. The CDR3 sequence is 14 residues long. The V gene end was trimmed by 6 bases and the J gene end by 5 bases; junction bases not matched to a gene: 5. The CDR3 loop reads CASSINRGTGELFF. In DNA form, the CDR3 reads TGTGCCAGCAGCATAAACAGGGGGACCGGGGAGCTGTTTTTT.

A single count supports this clone. The chain couples TRBV5-6 to TRBJ2-1; a possible D gene is TRBD1 (5 bases). V lost 2 bases and J lost 5, with 14 bases in between. The CDR3 is 15 residues long. Per the germline V gene, CDR1 is SGHDT and CDR2 is YYEEEE. CDR3 nucleotides: TGTGCCAGCAGCTTCCTTGCCAGGGCGCACAATGAGCAGTTCTTC. It codes for CASSFLARAHNEQFF.

This chain connects TRBV19 to TRBJ2-5; D might be TRBD1 (6 bases). The CDR3 is 14 residues long. Trimming took off 1 base at V and 3 bases at J, with 9 bases between the two ends. Germline V CDR1 and CDR2: LNHDA, SQIVND (reference sequence). The CDR3 sequence is CASSIVYREETQYF. The CDR3, as DNA: TGTGCCAGTAGTATAGTCTACAGGGAAGAGACCCAGTACTTC.

This clone was seen a few times. The chain employs TRBV7-6 and TRBJ2-2; the D gene is possibly TRBD1 (6 bases). The germline CDR1 and CDR2 sequences are SGHVS and FNYEAQ. The ends were cut back, 5 bases at V and 6 bases at J, with 13 bases in the middle. The CDR3 covers 14 residues. The CDR3 bases are TGTGCCAGCAGCCAGGGGAATGAGGCCGGGGAGCTGTTTTTT. It specifies CASSQGNEAGELFF.

This chain joins TRBV6-6 and TRBJ1-2; 9 bases align to TRBD1. With V trimmed by 6 bases and J by 8 bases, 10 bases remained unmatched. The CDR3 spans 14 residues. The germline V gene encodes CDR1 MNHNY and CDR2 SVGAGI (reference sequence). CDR3 amino acids: CASSPNIGQGGYTF. The CDR3 DNA reads TGTGCCAGCAGCCCCAATATCGGACAGGGGGGCTACACCTTC.

The V call is TRBV18, the J call TRBJ1-2, with D tentatively TRBD1 (5 bases). The germline V gene encodes CDR1 KGHSH and CDR2 LQKENI. This CDR3 contains 13 residues. The germline V and J ends were trimmed by 0 bases and 8 bases, with 10 bases remaining between them. For the CDR3, the DNA is TGTGCCAGCTCACCACCGAGGGGCTGGGGCTACACCTTC. This encodes CASSPPRGWGYTF.